This TCR beta chain was captured in a study of T cell repertoires in cytomegalovirus infection. Overall study: An indication of both CMV infection and matching HLA type came from public TCR beta signatures. Broader study findings: CMV carriers having the relevant HLA were flagged by cumulative public TCR beta family frequency.

Per germline, CDR1 SQVTM and CDR2 ANQGSEA. The CDR3 spans 15 residues. V was cut by 4 bases and J by 2 bases, with 18 bases left in between. Comment on this clonotype: Its antigen is unknown.

Using its own MiXCR run on the reads, TCRdb lists one record per CDR3 protein. The sample has a few hundred thousand distinct CDR3 sequences, 15% to 20% seen once. This TCR derives from a human donor in good health (CMV status not recorded). Some clones in this sample may be carry-over from other donors' samples. The chain combines TRBV29-1 with TRBJ2-7, with D hard to call. Sequenced input: CD8+ T cells from PBMCs. The CDR3 loop is CSVVLLYPKAYEQYF. CDR3 coding DNA: TGCAGCGTTGTCCTCCTGTACCCGAAGGCCTACGAGCAGTACTTC.